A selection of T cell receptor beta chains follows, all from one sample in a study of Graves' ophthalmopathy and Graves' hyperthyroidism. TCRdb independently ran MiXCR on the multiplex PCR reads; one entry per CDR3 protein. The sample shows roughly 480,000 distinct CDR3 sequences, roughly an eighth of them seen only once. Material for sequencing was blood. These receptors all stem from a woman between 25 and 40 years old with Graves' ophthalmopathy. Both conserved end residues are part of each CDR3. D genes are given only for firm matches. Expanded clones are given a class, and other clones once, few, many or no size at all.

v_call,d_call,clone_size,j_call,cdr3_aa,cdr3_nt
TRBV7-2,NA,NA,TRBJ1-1,CASSGYGKDTEAFF,TGTGCCAGCAGCGGGTATGGCAAGGACACTGAAGCTTTCTTT
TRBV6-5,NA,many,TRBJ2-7,CASSYGREQYF,TGTGCCAGCAGTTACGGCAGGGAGCAGTACTTC
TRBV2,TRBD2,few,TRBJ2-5,CASSVRTSGMEETQYF,TGTGCCAGCAGTGTTAGGACTAGCGGAATGGAAGAGACCCAGTACTTC
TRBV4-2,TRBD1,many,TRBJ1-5,CASSQVTGGVGYQPQHF,TGTGCCAGCAGCCAAGTGACAGGGGGCGTCGGCTATCAGCCCCAGCATTTT
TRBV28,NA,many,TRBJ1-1,CASCWTEFLNTEAFF,TGTGCCAGCTGTTGGACGGAGTTTTTGAACACTGAAGCTTTCTTT
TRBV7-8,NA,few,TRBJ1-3,CASSLTGVYSGNTIYF,TGTGCCAGCAGCTTGACAGGAGTTTACTCTGGAAACACCATATATTTT
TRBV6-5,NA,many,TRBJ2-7,CASSSPTVVGYEQYF,TGTGCCAGCAGTTCCCCGACAGTGGTAGGCTACGAGCAGTACTTC
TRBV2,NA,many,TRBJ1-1,CASSEADIPDTEAFF,TGTGCCAGCAGTGAAGCCGACATCCCAGACACTGAAGCTTTCTTT
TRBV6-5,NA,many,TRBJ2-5,CASSYENATSNDETQYF,TGTGCCAGCAGTTACGAGAATGCGACTAGTAATGACGAGACCCAGTACTTC
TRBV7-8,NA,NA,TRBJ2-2,CASSPPAGELFF,TGTGCCAGCAGCCCCCCCGCCGGGGAGCTGTTTTTT
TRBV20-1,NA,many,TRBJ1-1,CSAKVPSSGLTEAFF,TGCAGTGCTAAGGTCCCCTCGTCAGGGCTCACTGAAGCTTTCTTT
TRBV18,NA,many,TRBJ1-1,CASSPGQREAFF,TGTGCCAGCTCACCAGGACAGCGTGAAGCTTTCTTT
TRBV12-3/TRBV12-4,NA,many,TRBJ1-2,CASSQDSNYGYTF,TGTGCCAGCAGCCAGGACAGTAACTATGGCTACACCTTC
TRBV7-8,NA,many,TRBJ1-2,CASSLGPSDGTAYTF,TGTGCCAGCAGTCTAGGCCCCTCGGACGGAACTGCCTACACCTTC
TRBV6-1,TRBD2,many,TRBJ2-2,CATNSGRVTGELFF,TGTGCCACCAATAGCGGGAGAGTCACCGGGGAGCTGTTTTTT
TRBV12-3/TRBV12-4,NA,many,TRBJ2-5,CVSSLRETQYF,TGTGTCAGCAGTTTGAGGGAGACCCAGTACTTC
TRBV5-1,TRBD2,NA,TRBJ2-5,CASSGTIRETQYF,TGCGCCAGCAGCGGGACTATACGAGAGACCCAGTACTTC
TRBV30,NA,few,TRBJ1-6,CAWSPRRASPLHF,TGTGCCTGGAGTCCACGTCGGGCTTCACCCCTCCACTTT
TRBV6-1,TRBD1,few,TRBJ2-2,CAGSERQGPNTGELFF,TGTGCCGGCAGTGAGAGACAGGGTCCAAACACCGGGGAGCTGTTTTTT
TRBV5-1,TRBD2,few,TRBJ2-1,CASSLTSGHNEQFF,TGCGCCAGCAGCTTGACTAGCGGCCACAATGAGCAGTTCTTC
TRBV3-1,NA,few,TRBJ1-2,CASSRTRGGTYGYTF,TGTGCCAGCAGCCGGACTCGTGGGGGAACCTATGGCTACACCTTC
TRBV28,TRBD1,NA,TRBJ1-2,CASSSDRDRDMGGGYTF,TGTGCCAGCAGTTCGGACAGGGACAGGGACATGGGAGGCGGCTACACCTTC
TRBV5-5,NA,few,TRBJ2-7,CASSSGPPNEQYF,TGTGCCAGCAGCTCGGGACCCCCGAACGAGCAGTACTTC
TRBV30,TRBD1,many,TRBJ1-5,CAWSLLGTGNQPQHF,TGTGCCTGGAGTTTACTGGGGACAGGTAATCAGCCCCAGCATTTT
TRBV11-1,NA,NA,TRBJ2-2,CASSLWTTNTGELFF,TGTGCCAGCAGCTTATGGACTACGAACACCGGGGAGCTGTTTTTT
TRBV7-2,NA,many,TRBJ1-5,CASSPGPTNQPQHF,TGTGCCAGCAGCCCGGGACCTACCAATCAGCCCCAGCATTTT
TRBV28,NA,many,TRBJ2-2,CASSLFGGELFF,TGTGCCAGCAGTTTATTTGGCGGGGAGCTGTTTTTT
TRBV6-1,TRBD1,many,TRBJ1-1,CASRTGTGKGLEAFF,TGTGCCAGCAGGACGGGGACAGGGAAGGGTCTTGAAGCTTTCTTT
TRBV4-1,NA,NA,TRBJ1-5,CASSQCRVPQPQHF,TGCGCCAGCAGCCAATGCAGGGTGCCCCAGCCCCAGCATTTT
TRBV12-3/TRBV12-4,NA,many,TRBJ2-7,CASRLTLTTYEQYF,TGTGCCAGCAGATTGACTCTCACAACCTACGAGCAGTACTTC
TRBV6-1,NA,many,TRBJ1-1,CASSESPAGNTEAFF,TGTGCCAGCAGTGAAAGTCCAGCGGGGAACACTGAAGCTTTCTTT
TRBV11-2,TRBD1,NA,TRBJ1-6,CASSSRPGQNRSPLHF,TGTGCCAGCAGCTCCCGACCGGGACAGAATCGTTCACCCCTCCACTTT
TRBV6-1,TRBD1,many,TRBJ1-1,CASSTNRGPEAFF,TGTGCCAGCAGCACCAACAGGGGGCCTGAAGCTTTCTTT
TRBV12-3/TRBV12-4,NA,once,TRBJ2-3,CASRRGTDTDTQYF,TGTGCCAGCAGGCGGGGGACAGACACAGATACGCAGTATTTT
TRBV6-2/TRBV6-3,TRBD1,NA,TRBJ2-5,CASRRGQAGETQYF,TGTGCCAGCAGGAGGGGACAGGCGGGTGAGACCCAGTACTTC
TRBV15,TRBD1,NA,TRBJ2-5,CATSRSTGGSETQYF,TGTGCCACCAGCAGATCGACAGGGGGTAGTGAGACCCAGTACTTC